This record concerns one TCR beta chain sequence. Its antigen remains unidentified. Base-call qualities are not available, and no considerably larger clone is one nucleotide away. This sample is drawn from a study of T cell responses to AZD1222 COVID-19 vaccine (dated by TCRdb to 2020 to 2023). For the study in its entirety: AZD1222 recipients given second doses at about 4 weeks or at about 12 weeks were pooled, since spike-specific TCR depth and breadth were not found to differ between the two schedules. A total of just over 230 trial participants underwent TCR sequencing, of whom approximately 200 had received two doses of AZD1222 and some 25 had received two doses of the MenACWY control vaccine. Trial participants were enrolled into age subgroups of 18-55, 56-69 and 70-plus years, which contained around 150, 29 and 61 TCR-sequenced participants, respectively.

General findings and caveats noted by the study authors: Because no day 14 peak-response samples were available, repertoires were characterized only after the peak T cell response. Reportedly, close to half of the unique spike-specific TCRs recognized epitopes lying outside the regions that are mutated in the B.1.351 and B.1.1.7 variants. The vaccine-associated CD4 TCRs covered the entire spike protein, and the dominant responses fell in regions 160-218 and 743-854. Participants were mostly white British, with more females than males. The authors suggested clonal diversity may have been underestimated. The 56-69-year group was small, and its depth increase did not reach significance, likely because of low power. After two AZD1222 doses, spike-specific TCR breadth and depth were significantly higher than at day 0 and than in MenACWY recipients. Conclusions about previously exposed vaccinees are limited, since just six AZD1222 recipients were seropositive for SARS-CoV-2 at baseline.

CDR1 and CDR2 were assigned from the germline V gene as SNHLY and FYNNEI. The CDR3, cysteine through phenylalanine, is 11 amino acids long. Of the read, only the CDR3 DNA is kept; its 33 bases are in frame from base 1. V is pared back by 5 bases and J by 5 bases, with 7 bases lying between the germline termini. The time point label on this specimen signifies: baseline before first vaccination. The vaccinee samples were drawn from two UK trials, COV001 and COV002, one of which was a single-blind randomized controlled phase 2/3 trial testing AZD1222 (ChAdOx1 nCoV-19) in healthy adults. For TCRbeta chain sequencing, PBMC samples were collected from trial participants at day 0 and at day 28 after the second dose. The CDR3 regions of human TCRbeta chains were analyzed by immunosequencing. Per the authors' processing: TCRs in the repertoires were compared against a reference library of SARS-CoV-2-specific TCRs that had been generated with the MIRA antigen-specificity platform. Breadth was defined as the fraction of unique TCRs that were SARS-CoV-2-associated, and depth was defined as the fraction of total T cells that were SARS-CoV-2-associated. Using the MIRA data, every spike-specific TCR was mapped to the spike region that the TCR reacted to and assigned to either a CD4 or a CD8 class. Log10-transformed breadth and depth values were compared by one-way ANOVA with Sidak's multiple comparisons tests. The table comes from immuneACCESS by way of TCRdb, which keeps in-frame sequences with V and J called. Part of the clones is missing from these tables; in studies checked, under half for an unresolved V gene and the rest for unknown reasons. V, J and clone size reflect that table, while D and trimming were determined from the DNA. For this sample there are more than 100,000 clones; around 87% appear just once. The top ten constitute around 3.3% of the sample.

The chain uses TRBV2 and TRBJ2-7, with no D gene named confidently. The receptor's source is an adult in good health. The material sequenced was peripheral blood, taken on day 0 of AZD1222 vaccination. The CDR3 is CASSYDDEQYF. The DNA sequence is given as TGTGCCAGCAGTTACGACGACGAGCAGTACTTC.